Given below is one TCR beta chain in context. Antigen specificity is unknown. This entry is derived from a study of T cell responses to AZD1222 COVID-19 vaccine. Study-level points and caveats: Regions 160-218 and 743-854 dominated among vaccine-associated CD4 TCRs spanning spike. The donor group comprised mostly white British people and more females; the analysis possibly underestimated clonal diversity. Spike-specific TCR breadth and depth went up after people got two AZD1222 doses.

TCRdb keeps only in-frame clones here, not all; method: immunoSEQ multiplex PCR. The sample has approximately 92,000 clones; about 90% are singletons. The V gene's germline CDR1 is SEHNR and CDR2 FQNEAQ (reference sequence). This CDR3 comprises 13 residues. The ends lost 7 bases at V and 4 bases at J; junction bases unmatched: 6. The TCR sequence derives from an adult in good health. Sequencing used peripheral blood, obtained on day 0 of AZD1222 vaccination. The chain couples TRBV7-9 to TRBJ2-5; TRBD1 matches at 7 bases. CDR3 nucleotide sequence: TGTGCCAGCACTTCCGGGGACAGAGAGACCCAGTACTTC. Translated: CASTSGDRETQYF.